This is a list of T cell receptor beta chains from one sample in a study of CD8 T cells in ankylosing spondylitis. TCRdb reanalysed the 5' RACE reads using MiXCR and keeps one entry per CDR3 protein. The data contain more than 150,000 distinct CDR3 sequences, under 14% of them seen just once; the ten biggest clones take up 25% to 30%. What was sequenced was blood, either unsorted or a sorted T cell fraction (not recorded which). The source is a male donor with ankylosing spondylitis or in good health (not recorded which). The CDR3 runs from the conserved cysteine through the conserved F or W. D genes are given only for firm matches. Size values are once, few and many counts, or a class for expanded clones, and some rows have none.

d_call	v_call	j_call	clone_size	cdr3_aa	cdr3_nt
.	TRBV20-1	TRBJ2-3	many	CSASPREPRGRASTDTQYF	TGCAGTGCTAGCCCGAGAGAGCCCAGGGGCAGGGCTAGCACAGATACGCAGTATTTT
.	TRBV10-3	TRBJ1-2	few	CAISGQANYGYTF	TGTGCCATCAGTGGGCAGGCTAACTATGGCTACACCTTC
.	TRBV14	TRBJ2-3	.	CASSQIGATTDTQYF	TGTGCCAGCAGCCAAATCGGGGCTACCACAGATACGCAGTATTTT
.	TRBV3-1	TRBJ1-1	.	CATCQDSFGRPMNTEAFF	TGTGCCACCTGCCAAGATTCGTTTGGGCGCCCCATGAACACTGAAGCTTTCTTT
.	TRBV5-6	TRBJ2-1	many	CASSSTTLSYNEQFF	TGTGCCAGCAGCTCGACGACTCTGTCCTACAATGAGCAGTTCTTC
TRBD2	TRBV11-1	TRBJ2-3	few	CASSLSKGLAASTDTQYF	TGTGCCAGCAGCTTATCCAAGGGACTAGCGGCTAGCACAGATACGCAGTATTTT
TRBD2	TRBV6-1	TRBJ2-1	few	CASSPGTSGTPYNEQFF	TGTGCCAGCAGTCCCGGGACTAGCGGGACCCCGTACAATGAGCAGTTCTTC
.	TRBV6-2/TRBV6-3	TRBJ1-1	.	CATTDTGNTEAFF	TGTGCCACGACGGATACAGGGAACACTGAAGCTTTCTTT
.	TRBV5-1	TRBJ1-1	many	CASAEDGVAEAFF	TGCGCCAGCGCCGAGGACGGGGTAGCTGAAGCTTTCTTT
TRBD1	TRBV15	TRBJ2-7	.	CATSRDAYRGDEQYF	TGTGCCACCAGCAGAGATGCCTACAGGGGCGACGAGCAGTACTTC
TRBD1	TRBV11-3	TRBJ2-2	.	CASSSPGQGIWELFF	TGTGCCAGCAGTTCTCCGGGACAGGGTATTTGGGAGCTGTTTTTT
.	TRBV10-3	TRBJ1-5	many	CAIRKSDSDNQPQHF	TGTGCCATCAGAAAGAGCGACAGCGACAATCAGCCCCAGCATTTT
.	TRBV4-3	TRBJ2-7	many	CASSQTSSGIEQYF	TGCGCCAGCAGCCAAACAAGTAGCGGCATCGAGCAGTACTTC
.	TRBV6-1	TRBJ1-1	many	CASSEVLGRGNTEAFF	TGTGCCAGCAGTGAAGTGTTGGGCAGGGGGAACACTGAAGCTTTCTTT
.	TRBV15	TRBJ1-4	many	CATSSGGRPNEKLFF	TGTGCCACCAGCTCCGGGGGCAGGCCTAATGAAAAACTGTTTTTT
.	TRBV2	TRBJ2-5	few	CASSWGPRETQYF	TGTGCCAGCAGTTGGGGACCCAGGGAGACCCAGTACTTC
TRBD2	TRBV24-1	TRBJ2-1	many	CATRQGLAGGSYNEQFF	TGTGCCACCAGACAGGGACTAGCGGGAGGCTCCTACAATGAGCAGTTCTTC